This TCR beta chain is from a study of CD8 T cells in Susac syndrome. Random hexamers served to reverse transcribe roughly 0.5 to 1 ug RNA. TCRdb redid the calling of the immunoSEQ multiplex PCR reads with MiXCR, one entry per CDR3 protein. Among some 77,000 distinct CDR3 sequences listed, 85% to 95% were seen once. Germline loops: CDR1 LGHNT, CDR2 FRNRAP. The ends lost 5 bases at V and 2 bases at J; junction bases unmatched: 13. The CDR3 covers 17 residues. The genes are TRBV12-5 and TRBJ2-5; TRBD1 matches at 8 bases. The TCR originated in a human donor with Susac syndrome. The sample taken for sequencing was CD4+ T cells from PBMCs. DNA of the CDR3: TGTGCTAGTGGTGTGGGGCAGAGGACAGGGACACAAGAGACCCAGTACTTC. This sequence encodes CASGVGQRTGTQETQYF.